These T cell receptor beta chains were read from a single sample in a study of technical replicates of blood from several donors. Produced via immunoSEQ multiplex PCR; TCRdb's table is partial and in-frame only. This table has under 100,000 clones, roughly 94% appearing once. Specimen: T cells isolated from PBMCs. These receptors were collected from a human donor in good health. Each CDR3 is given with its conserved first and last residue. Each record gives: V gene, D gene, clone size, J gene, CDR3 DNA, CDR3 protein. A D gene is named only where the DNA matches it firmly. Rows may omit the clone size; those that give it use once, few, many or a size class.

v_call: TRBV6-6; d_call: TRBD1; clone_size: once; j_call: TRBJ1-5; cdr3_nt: TGTGCCACGGGGGACAGGATCGAGCAGCCCCAGCATTTT; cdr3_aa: CATGDRIEQPQHF
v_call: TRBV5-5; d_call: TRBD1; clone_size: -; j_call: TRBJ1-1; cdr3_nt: TGTGCCAGCAGCTTGGTAAGACAGGGTGGAGGCATGAACACTGAAGCTTTCTTT; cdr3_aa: CASSLVRQGGGMNTEAFF
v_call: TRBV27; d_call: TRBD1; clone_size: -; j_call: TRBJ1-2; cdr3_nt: TGTGCCAGCAGTTCAAGGGGGCACTATGGCTACACCTTC; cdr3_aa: CASSSRGHYGYTF
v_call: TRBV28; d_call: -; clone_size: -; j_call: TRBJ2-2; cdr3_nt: TGTGCCAGCAGTTTATTTAGGAGCCCGAACACCGGGGAGCTGTTTTTT; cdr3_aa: CASSLFRSPNTGELFF
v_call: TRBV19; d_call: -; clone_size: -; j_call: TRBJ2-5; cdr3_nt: TGTGCCAGTAGTCAGGGGGGTTGGTACCAAGAGACCCAGTACTTC; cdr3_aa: CASSQGGWYQETQYF
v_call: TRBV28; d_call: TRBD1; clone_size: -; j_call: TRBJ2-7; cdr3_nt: TGTGCCAGCAGTCTATCGACCGGGACAGGGGACCACGAGCAGTACTTC; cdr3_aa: CASSLSTGTGDHEQYF
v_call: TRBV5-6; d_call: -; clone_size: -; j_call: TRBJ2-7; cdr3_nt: TGTGCCAGCAGCTTGGTCGAAGCAGGGTACGAGCAGTACTTC; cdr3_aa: CASSLVEAGYEQYF
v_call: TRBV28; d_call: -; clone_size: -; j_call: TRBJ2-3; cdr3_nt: TGTGCCAGCAGTTTATTCGGGGTCGGAACAGATACGCAGTATTTT; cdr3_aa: CASSLFGVGTDTQYF
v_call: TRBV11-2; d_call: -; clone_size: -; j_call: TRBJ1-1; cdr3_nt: TGTGCCAGCATACCGGGAGTGGGGACTGAAGCTTTCTTT; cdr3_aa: CASIPGVGTEAFF
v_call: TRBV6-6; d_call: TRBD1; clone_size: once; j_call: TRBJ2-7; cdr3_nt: TGTGCCAGCAGTTACCATACAGGGGCATACGAGCAGTACTTC; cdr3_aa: CASSYHTGAYEQYF
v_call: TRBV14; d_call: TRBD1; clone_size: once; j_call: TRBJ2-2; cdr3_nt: TGTGCCAGCAGCCCACAGGGGTCCGGGGAGCTGTTTTTT; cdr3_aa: CASSPQGSGELFF
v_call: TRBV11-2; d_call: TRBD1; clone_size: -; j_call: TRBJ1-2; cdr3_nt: TGTGCCAGCAGGACATGGACAGGTCCCTCCGATGGCTACACCTTC; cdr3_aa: CASRTWTGPSDGYTF
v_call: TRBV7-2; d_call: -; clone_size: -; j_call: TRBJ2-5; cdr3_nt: TGTGCCAGCAGCACCCGGGAGACCCAGTACTTC; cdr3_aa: CASSTRETQYF
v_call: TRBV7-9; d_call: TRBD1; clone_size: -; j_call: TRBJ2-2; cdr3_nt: TGTGCCAGCAGCTCCTACGGGACAGGGTACACCGGGGAGCTGTTTTTT; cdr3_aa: CASSSYGTGYTGELFF
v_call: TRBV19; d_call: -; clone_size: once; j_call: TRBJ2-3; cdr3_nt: TGTGCCAGTAGTTCCCGGAGTGTCGCAGATACGCAGTATTTT; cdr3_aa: CASSSRSVADTQYF
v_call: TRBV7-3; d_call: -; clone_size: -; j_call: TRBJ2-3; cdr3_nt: TGTGCCAGCAGCCGACAACCCTCCACAGATACGCAGTATTTT; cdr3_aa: CASSRQPSTDTQYF
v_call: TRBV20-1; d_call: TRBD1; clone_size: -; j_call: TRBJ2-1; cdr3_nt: TGCAGTGCTGGCAGGGGGAATGAGCAGTTCTTC; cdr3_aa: CSAGRGNEQFF
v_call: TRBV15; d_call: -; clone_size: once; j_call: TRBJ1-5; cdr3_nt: TGTGCCACCAGCCGCTTGGACGGACTCGACCAGCCCCAGCATTTT; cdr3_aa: CATSRLDGLDQPQHF
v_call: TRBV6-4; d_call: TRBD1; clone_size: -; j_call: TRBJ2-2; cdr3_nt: TGTGCCAGCAGTGAAGCGGTCGGGACAGGGGGTATCGGGGAGCTGTTTTTT; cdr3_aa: CASSEAVGTGGIGELFF
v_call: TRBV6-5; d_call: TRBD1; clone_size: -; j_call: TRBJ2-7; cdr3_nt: TGTGCCACCTCTCCAGGGGGCATCTCCTACGAGCAGTACTTC; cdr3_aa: CATSPGGISYEQYF
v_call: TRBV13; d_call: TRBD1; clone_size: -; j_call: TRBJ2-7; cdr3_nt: TGTGCCAGCAGCTTACACAGGGGCGCCTACGAGCAGTACTTC; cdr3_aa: CASSLHRGAYEQYF
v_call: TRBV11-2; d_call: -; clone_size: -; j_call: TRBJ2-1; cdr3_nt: TGTGCCAGCAGACCCCTCCCAGGGGCAACTCACAATGAGCAGTTCTTC; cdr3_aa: CASRPLPGATHNEQFF
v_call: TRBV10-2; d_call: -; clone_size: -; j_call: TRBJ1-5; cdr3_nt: TGCGCCAGCAGCTTGACGGGGGGAAGCAATCAGCCCCAGCATTTT; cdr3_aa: CASSLTGGSNQPQHF
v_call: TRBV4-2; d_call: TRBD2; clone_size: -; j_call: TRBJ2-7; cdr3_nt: TGTGCCAGCAGCCAGGACCTAGCGGGGGGGTCCTACGAGCAGTACTTC; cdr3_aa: CASSQDLAGGSYEQYF
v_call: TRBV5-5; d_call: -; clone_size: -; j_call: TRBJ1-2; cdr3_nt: TGTGCCAGCAGCTTCCTGGACAGCTATGGCTACACCTTC; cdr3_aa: CASSFLDSYGYTF
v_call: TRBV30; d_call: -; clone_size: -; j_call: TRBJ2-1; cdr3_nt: TGTGCCTGGAGCAGGGAACAGTACAATGAGCAGTTCTTC; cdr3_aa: CAWSREQYNEQFF
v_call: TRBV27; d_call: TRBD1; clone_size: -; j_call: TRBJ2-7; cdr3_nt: TGTGCCAGCAGGGGACAGGGGTACGAGCAGTACTTC; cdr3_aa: CASRGQGYEQYF
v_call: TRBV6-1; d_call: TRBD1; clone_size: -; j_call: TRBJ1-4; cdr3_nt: TGTGCCAGCAGTCAACACCTAGGGGGCGAAGAAAAACTGTTTTTT; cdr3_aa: CASSQHLGGEEKLFF
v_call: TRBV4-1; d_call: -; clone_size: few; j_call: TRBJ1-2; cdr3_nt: TGCGCCAGCAGCCATCCACGAGGGGGACGGCAGCAGGGCTACACCTTC; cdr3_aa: CASSHPRGGRQQGYTF
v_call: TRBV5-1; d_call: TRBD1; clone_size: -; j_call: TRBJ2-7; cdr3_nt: TGCGCCAGCAGCTTAGAAACGGACAGGGTGAGGACCGAGCAGTACTTC; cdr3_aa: CASSLETDRVRTEQYF
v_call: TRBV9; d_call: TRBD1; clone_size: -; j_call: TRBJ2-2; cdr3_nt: TGTGCCAGCAGCGGAGGGGGCAGGGGGAACACCGGGGAGCTGTTTTTT; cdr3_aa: CASSGGGRGNTGELFF
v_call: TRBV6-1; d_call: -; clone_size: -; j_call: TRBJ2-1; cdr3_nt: TGTGCCACCCGCCTCCGAGAAGACAATGAGCAGTTCTTC; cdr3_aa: CATRLREDNEQFF
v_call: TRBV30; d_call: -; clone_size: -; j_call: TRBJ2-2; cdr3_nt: TGTGCCTGGAGTGGTGGACAAATCGGGGAGCTGTTTTTT; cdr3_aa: CAWSGGQIGELFF
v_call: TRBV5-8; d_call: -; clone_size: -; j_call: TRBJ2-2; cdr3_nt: TGTGCCAGCACCTTTTCAGTTATGACCGGGGAGCTGTTTTTT; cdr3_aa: CASTFSVMTGELFF
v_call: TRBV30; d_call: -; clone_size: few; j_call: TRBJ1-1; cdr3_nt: TGTGCCTGGAGTTTTACAGGCAAAACGAACACTGAAGCTTTCTTT; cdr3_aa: CAWSFTGKTNTEAFF
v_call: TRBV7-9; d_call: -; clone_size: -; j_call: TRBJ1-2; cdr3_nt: TGTGCCAGCAGCGACCAGGATGTCTTTGACTATGGCTACACCTTC; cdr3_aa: CASSDQDVFDYGYTF
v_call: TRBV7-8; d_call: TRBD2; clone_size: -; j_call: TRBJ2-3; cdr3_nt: TGTGCCAGCAGCTTCGAACCTAGCGGGAGGACTAGCACAGATACGCAGTATTTT; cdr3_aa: CASSFEPSGRTSTDTQYF
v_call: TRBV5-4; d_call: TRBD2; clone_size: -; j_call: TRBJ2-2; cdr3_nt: TGTGCCAGCAGCGACCGACTAGCGGGAGGGAGAAACACCGGGGAGCTGTTTTTT; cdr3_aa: CASSDRLAGGRNTGELFF
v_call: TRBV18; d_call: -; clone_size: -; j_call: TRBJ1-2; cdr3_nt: TGTGCCAGCTCACCACCGGGCAGGGGTTCTCATGGCTACACCTTC; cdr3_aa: CASSPPGRGSHGYTF
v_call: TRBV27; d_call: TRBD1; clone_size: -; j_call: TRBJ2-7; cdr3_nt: TGTGCCAGCAGTTTTTTCCAGGGGGCCTACGAGCAGTACTTC; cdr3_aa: CASSFFQGAYEQYF
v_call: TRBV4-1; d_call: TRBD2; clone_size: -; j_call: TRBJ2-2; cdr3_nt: TGCGCCAGCAGCCCATCCCGGCTGGCTAGCGGGAGACGAAGCGGGGAGCTGTTTTTT; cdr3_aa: CASSPSRLASGRRSGELFF
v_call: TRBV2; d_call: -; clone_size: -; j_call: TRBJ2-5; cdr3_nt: TGTGCCAGCAGTCTCGAGGGCAGGGAGACCCAGTACTTC; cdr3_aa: CASSLEGRETQYF
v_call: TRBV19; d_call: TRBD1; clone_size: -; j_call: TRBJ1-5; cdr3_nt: TGTGCCAGTATGCCGGGACAGGGGCCGTTTAGGGGCAATCAGCCCCAGCATTTT; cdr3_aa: CASMPGQGPFRGNQPQHF
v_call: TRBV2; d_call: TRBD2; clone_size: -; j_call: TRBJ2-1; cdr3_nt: TGTGCCAGCAGGTCCGGGACTAGCGGGCCCAATGAGCAGTTCTTC; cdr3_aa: CASRSGTSGPNEQFF
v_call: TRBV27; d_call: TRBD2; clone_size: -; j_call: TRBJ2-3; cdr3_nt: TGTGCCAGCAGAAATTGGAGGGGGACTAGCGGGGGCCAATGGTTAGCAGATACGCAGTATTTT; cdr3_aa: CASRNWRGTSGGQWLADTQYF
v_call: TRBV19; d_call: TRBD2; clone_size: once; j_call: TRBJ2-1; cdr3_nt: TGTGCCAGTAGTTCGCCGAGTATGTCGGGGGGTGAGCAGTTCTTC; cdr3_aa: CASSSPSMSGGEQFF
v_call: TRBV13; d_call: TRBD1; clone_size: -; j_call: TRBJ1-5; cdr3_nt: TGTGCCAGCAGCTTGACAGGGGGCGAGCCCCAGCATTTT; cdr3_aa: CASSLTGGEPQHF